This TCR beta chain is from a study of T cell changes during pregnancy in multiple sclerosis. Clones were read by immunoSEQ multiplex PCR, and TCRdb kept only the in-frame ones, dropping some. This table has tens of thousands of clones, roughly 87% appearing once. Germline CDR1 is LNHDA and CDR2 is SQIVND (reference sequence). Trimming left V 1 base short and J 0 bases short, with 13 bases between. This CDR3 region has 17 residues. This sample comprised peripheral blood, obtained in the first trimester of pregnancy. This receptor was obtained from a female donor with multiple sclerosis, enrolled in a pregnancy study. The chain has TRBV19 and TRBJ2-1; D might be TRBD2 (6 bases). CDR3 sequence reads: CASSIVLPGVSYNEQFF. The CDR3 DNA sequence: TGTGCCAGTAGTATAGTGTTACCGGGAGTCTCCTACAATGAGCAGTTCTTC.